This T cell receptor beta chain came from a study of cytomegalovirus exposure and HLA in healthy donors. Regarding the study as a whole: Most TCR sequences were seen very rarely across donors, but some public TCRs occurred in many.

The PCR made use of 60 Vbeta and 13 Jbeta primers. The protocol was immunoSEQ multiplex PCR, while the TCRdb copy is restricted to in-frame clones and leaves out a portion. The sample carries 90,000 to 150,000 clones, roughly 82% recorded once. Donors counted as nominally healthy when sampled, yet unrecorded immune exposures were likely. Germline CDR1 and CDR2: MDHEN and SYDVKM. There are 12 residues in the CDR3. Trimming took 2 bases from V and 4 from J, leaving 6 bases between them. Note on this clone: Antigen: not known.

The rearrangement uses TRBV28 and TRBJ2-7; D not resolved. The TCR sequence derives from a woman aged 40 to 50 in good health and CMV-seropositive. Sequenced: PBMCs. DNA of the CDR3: TGTGCCAGCAGTTTACAGGATTACGAGCAGTACTTC. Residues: CASSLQDYEQYF.